This TCR beta chain was captured in a study of blood T cell repertoires in COVID-19. For the study at large: The United States, Italy and Spain provided the acute and convalescent COVID-19 samples. In each case, the material was cDNA or gDNA derived from T cells, B-cell-depleted T cells, or PBMCs.

How the authors handled the data: Amplification with reference gene primers provided the estimates of nucleated cell counts. Clones were read by immunoSEQ multiplex PCR, and TCRdb kept only the in-frame ones, dropping some. The D gene and trimming were derived from the DNA, and the V and J assignments and clone size from that table. This table has about 280,000 clones, 85% appearing once. This CDR3 spans 12 amino acids. The V end was cut by 4 bases, the J end by 11 bases, with 12 bases between. Germline V gene data show CDR1 as KGHSY and CDR2 as FQNENV. The sample comprised peripheral blood. This sequence originates from a human donor in a cohort sampled during active COVID-19. The chain uses TRBV16 and TRBJ2-1; D might be TRBD2 (6 bases). This chain's CDR3 is CASSRSGTQQFF. CDR3 nucleotides: TGTGCCAGCAGCCGGTCCGGGACTCAGCAGTTCTTC.